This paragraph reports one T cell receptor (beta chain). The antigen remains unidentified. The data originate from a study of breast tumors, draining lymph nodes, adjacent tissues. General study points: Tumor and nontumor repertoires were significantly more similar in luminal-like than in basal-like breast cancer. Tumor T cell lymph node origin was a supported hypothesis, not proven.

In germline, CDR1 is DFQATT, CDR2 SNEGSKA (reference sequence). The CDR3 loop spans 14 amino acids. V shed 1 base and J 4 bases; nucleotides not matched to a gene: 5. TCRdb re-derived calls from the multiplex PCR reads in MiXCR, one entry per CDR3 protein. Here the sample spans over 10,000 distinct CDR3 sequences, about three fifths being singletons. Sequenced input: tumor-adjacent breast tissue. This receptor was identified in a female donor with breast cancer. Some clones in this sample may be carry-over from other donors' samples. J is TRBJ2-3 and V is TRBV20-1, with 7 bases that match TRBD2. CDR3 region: CSARVGGGADTQYF. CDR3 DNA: TGCAGTGCTAGAGTGGGGGGAGGGGCAGATACGCAGTATTTT.